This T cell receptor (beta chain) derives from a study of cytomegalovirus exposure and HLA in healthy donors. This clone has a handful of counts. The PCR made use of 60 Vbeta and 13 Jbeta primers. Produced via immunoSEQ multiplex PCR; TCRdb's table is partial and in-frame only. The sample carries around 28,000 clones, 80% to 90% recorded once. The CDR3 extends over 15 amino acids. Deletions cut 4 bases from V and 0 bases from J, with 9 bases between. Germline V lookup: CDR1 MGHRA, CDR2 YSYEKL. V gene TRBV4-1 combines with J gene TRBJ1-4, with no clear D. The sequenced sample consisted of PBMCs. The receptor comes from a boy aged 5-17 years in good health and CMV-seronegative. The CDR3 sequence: CASSRAQATNEKLFF. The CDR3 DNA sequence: TGCGCCAGCAGCCGGGCCCAAGCAACTAATGAAAAACTGTTTTTT.